These 9 T cell receptor beta chains originate from one sample sequenced in a study of cytomegalovirus exposure and HLA in healthy donors. The table came from immunoSEQ multiplex PCR; TCRdb's copy has only in-frame clones and leaves some out. The table has about 150,000 clones, around nine tenths seen once. The material sequenced was PBMCs. The receptors shown here come from a man between 18 and 35 years old in good health and CMV-seropositive.

Points on this clone: At one end, the junction sequence differs from germline, possibly due to a read error. The V call is TRBV5-4, the J call TRBJ1-1; the match to TRBD1 covers 7 bases. Germline V gene lookup returns CDR1 SGHNT and CDR2 YYREEE (reference sequence). The CDR3 has 12 residues. CDR3 nucleotides: TGTGCCAGCAGCTTGGACAGGGGCCTCCTCGAGTTT. It codes for CASSLDRGLLEF.

This clone was detected a few times. This chain joins TRBV5-1 and TRBJ1-2; D may be TRBD1 (6 bases). This CDR3 is 14 amino acids long. The V gene's germline CDR1 is SGHRS and CDR2 YFSETQ. Deletions cut 2 bases from V and 2 bases from J, with 10 bases between. For the CDR3, the DNA is TGCGCCAGCAGCTTCCAGGGGACGAACTATGGCTACACCTTC. This encodes CASSFQGTNYGYTF.

This chain connects TRBV18 to TRBJ2-5; the D gene is possibly TRBD2 (5 bases). Trimming cost V 0 bases and J 5 bases, with 10 bases left between them. Germline CDR1 reads KGHSH; CDR2 reads LQKENI. There are 14 residues in the CDR3. Written as DNA, the CDR3 is TGTGCCAGCTCACCACCCTCTAGCTTCGAGACCCAGTACTTC. It yields the protein CASSPPSSFETQYF.

V gene TRBV6-6 combines with J gene TRBJ2-2; 7 bases map to TRBD1. Germline CDR1 is MNHNY and CDR2 is SVGAGI (reference sequence). This CDR3 region has 13 residues. The junction had 6 bases not matched to a gene; V was cut back by 8 bases and J by 6 bases. In DNA form, the CDR3 reads TGTGCCAGCGACAGGGATTCGGCCGGGGAGCTGTTTTTT. Its translation: CASDRDSAGELFF.

CDR3 region: CASSHRDRGREGTEAFF. CDR3 bases: TGTGCCAGCAGCCACCGGGACAGGGGGCGGGAAGGCACTGAAGCTTTCTTT. This chain connects TRBV4-2 to TRBJ1-1, with 12 nucleotides matching TRBD1. J lost 4 bases, V lost 3 bases, and 9 bases had no gene match. The CDR3 length is 17 residues. In germline, CDR1 is LGHNA, CDR2 YNFKEQ.

The chain couples TRBV2 to TRBJ1-5; D might be TRBD1 (5 bases). This CDR3 spans 14 amino acids. Germline values: CDR1 SNHLY, CDR2 FYNNEI. V lost 3 bases and J 9 bases, leaving 15 bases between the germline ends. Written as DNA, the CDR3 is TGTGCCAGCAGTGAGGGGCAGGCCCCCGGGCCCCAGCATTTT. It specifies CASSEGQAPGPQHF.

This clone occurred a few times. The gene calls are TRBV18 and TRBJ1-5; weak D call: TRBD1 (5 bases). Germline V gene sequence: CDR1 KGHSH, CDR2 LQKENI. This CDR3 is built from 15 residues. V lost 0 bases to trimming and J lost 3 bases, with 9 bases between them. The CDR3 coding sequence is TGTGCCAGCTCACCACCGCGGGGCCCCAATCAGCCCCAGCATTTT. This gives the protein CASSPPRGPNQPQHF.

The chain carries TRBV6-5 and TRBJ1-1; D is perhaps TRBD1 (6 bases). The CDR3 totals 14 residues. Germline CDR1 and CDR2: MNHEY and SVGAGI. Deletions cut 4 bases from V and 3 bases from J, with 12 bases between. CDR3 nucleotides: TGTGCCAGCAGTTTGACAGGAACTCACACTGAAGCTTTCTTT. This encodes CASSLTGTHTEAFF.

This clone was detected a few times. The rearrangement links TRBV15 to TRBJ1-1; no reliable D call. The V end lost 0 bases, the J end lost 1 base, and 6 bases lay between the germline ends. From germline, CDR1 is LNHNV and CDR2 YYDKDF (reference sequence). The CDR3 is 14 amino acids. CDR3 in DNA: TGTGCCACCAGCAGAGATCTAGGGAACACTGAAGCTTTCTTT. This codes for CATSRDLGNTEAFF.